This entry concerns a single T cell receptor beta chain. These data belong to a study of blood T cell repertoires in COVID-19. Across the study: From the United States, Italy and Spain came samples of acute and convalescent COVID-19.

CDR1 and CDR2 (germline): MNHNY, SVGAGI (reference sequence). V lost 8 bases to trimming and J lost 6 bases; unmatched junction nucleotides: 7. CDR3 length: 13 amino acids. The protocol was immunoSEQ multiplex PCR, while the TCRdb copy is restricted to in-frame clones and leaves out a portion. The table has 140,000 to 150,000 clones, roughly 85% seen once. The source is a human donor with acute or convalescent COVID-19. The donor label of this sample is uncertain. Source material: peripheral blood. This chain connects TRBV6-6 to TRBJ1-2, with TRBD1 matching over 9 bases. The CDR3 bases are TGTGCCAGCGTATTAGGGACAGGGAATGGCTACACCTTC. Encoded protein: CASVLGTGNGYTF.